The 31 T cell receptor beta chains below were found in one sample sequenced in a study of CD8+CD57+ T cells in acquired aplastic anemia. Researchers used genomic DNA as the template to profile TCR beta VDJ and CDR3. MiXCR, run by TCRdb on the reads, gives a single entry per CDR3 protein. Altogether 180,000 or so distinct CDR3 sequences are present, 35% to 50% being singletons, with the ten largest covering roughly 3%. The sequencing sample was made of sorted CD4+, CD8+, or CD8+CD57+ T cells (not recorded which) from PBMCs. These receptors were obtained from a human donor in good health.

This chain's CDR3 is CAISESGLAGDSGELFF. In DNA, the CDR3 is TGTGCCATCAGTGAGTCAGGTCTAGCGGGGGACTCCGGGGAGCTGTTTTTT. V usage is TRBV10-3 and J usage is TRBJ2-2, with 10 positions matching TRBD2. Germline CDR1 reads ENHRY; CDR2 reads SYGVKD. The CDR3 length is 17 residues. J was trimmed by 6 bases and V by 0 bases; bases with no gene match: 7.

This clonotype was detected many times. V usage is TRBV20-1 and J usage is TRBJ2-3, with D possibly TRBD2 on 5 matching bases. Trimming left V 4 bases short and J 5 bases short, with 13 bases between. Germline V gene sequence: CDR1 DFQATT, CDR2 SNEGSKA (reference sequence). CDR3 length equals 13 residues. The CDR3 DNA reads TGCAGTGCTAAAGTAGCGAAAAGAGATACGCAGTATTTT. It is translated as CSAKVAKRDTQYF.

The chain uses TRBV27 and TRBJ2-1; D unclear. Trimming pared 5 bases from V and 4 bases from J, leaving 21 bases between. Germline assignment: CDR1 MNHEY and CDR2 SMNVEV (reference sequence). The CDR3 has 17 residues. The CDR3 DNA sequence: TGTGCCAGCAGTCCCCTTACCTCTAGTAAGGCTTACAATGAGCAGTTCTTC. It specifies CASSPLTSSKAYNEQFF.

The V gene is TRBV5-6, the J gene TRBJ1-6; no clear D gene. V was cut by 3 bases and J by 7 bases, with 17 bases left in between. The germline V gene encodes CDR1 SGHDT and CDR2 YYEEEE. The CDR3 is made up of 16 amino acids. The CDR3 loop reads CASSSDRVGRNSPLHF. The DNA of the CDR3 is TGTGCCAGCAGCTCGGATAGGGTTGGGAGGAATTCACCCCTCCACTTT.

There are a few counts of this clonotype. The chain employs TRBV6-1 and TRBJ1-2, with a tentative D call TRBD1 (5 bases). V was shortened by 7 bases and J by 5 bases, with 17 bases between the two germline ends. CDR1 and CDR2 (germline): MNHNS, SASEGT. The CDR3 runs 14 residues. CDR3 residues: CASTSPGGYYGYTF. DNA of the CDR3: TGTGCCAGCACCTCCCCGGGGGGGTATTATGGCTACACCTTC.

The rearrangement joins TRBV28 to TRBJ2-1; possibly TRBD1 or TRBD2 for D (5 bases each). V was cut by 3 bases and J by 7 bases, with 13 bases left in between. The CDR3 spans 14 residues. Per the germline V gene, CDR1 is MDHEN and CDR2 is SYDVKM. This CDR3 reads CASSFGTTINEQFF. As DNA, the CDR3 is TGTGCCAGCAGTTTTGGGACGACGATTAATGAGCAGTTCTTC.

The V gene is TRBV19, the J gene TRBJ2-1, with no clear D. CDR1 is LNHDA, CDR2 SQIVND, per germline (reference sequence). The ends were cut back, 4 bases at V and 5 bases at J, with 12 bases in the middle. The CDR3 extends over 14 amino acids. The CDR3 loop is CASSSGVIDNEQFF. The CDR3 DNA reads as TGTGCCAGTAGTAGTGGGGTAATCGACAATGAGCAGTTCTTC.

V is TRBV29-1 and J is TRBJ1-2; D gene uncertain. V was trimmed by 3 bases and J by 9 bases, leaving 8 bases between them. This CDR3 has 10 amino acids. Germline values: CDR1 SQVTM, CDR2 ANQGSEA. Here the CDR3 DNA reads TGCAGCGTTGACGCGGGGAGCTACACCTTC. This codes for CSVDAGSYTF.

The sample holds many counts of this clonotype. The genes are TRBV9 and TRBJ2-6, with D possibly TRBD2 on 6 matching bases. Looked up from germline, CDR1 is SGDLS and CDR2 is YYNGEE. The ends were cut back, 4 bases at V and 2 bases at J, with 10 bases in the middle. The CDR3 loop spans 15 amino acids. The CDR3 sequence is CASSPGGAGANVLTF. Here the CDR3 DNA reads TGTGCCAGCAGCCCAGGAGGGGCTGGGGCCAACGTCCTGACTTTC.

This clonotype has at least ten counts. The rearrangement links TRBV20-1 to TRBJ2-1, with D maybe TRBD1 (5 bases). The length of the CDR3 is 13 residues. CDR1 DFQATT and CDR2 SNEGSKA come from the germline V gene (reference sequence). Trimming removed 3 bases at V and 1 base at J, with 7 bases between. DNA of the CDR3: TGCAGTGCTAGCCAGGGTTCCTACAATGAGCAGTTCTTC. Residues: CSASQGSYNEQFF.

The V gene is TRBV12-3 or TRBV12-4, the J gene TRBJ2-7; 10 bases are shared with TRBD1. The CDR3 covers 15 residues. Trimming took 3 bases from V and 5 from J; bases not matched to a gene: 7. The CDR3 protein is CASSFEGTGVNEQYF. The CDR3 nucleotides are TGTGCCAGCAGTTTCGAGGGGACAGGGGTCAACGAGCAGTACTTC.

DNA for the CDR3: TGTGCCAGCAGTGTTTGGACAGTTTCAACTAATGAAAAACTGTTTTTT. This encodes CASSVWTVSTNEKLFF. V and J are TRBV25-1 and TRBJ1-4, with a tentative D call TRBD1 (6 bases). This CDR3 comprises 16 residues. V lost 4 bases and J lost 0, with 12 bases in between. In germline, CDR1 is MGHDK, CDR2 SYGVNS.

The chain carries TRBV15 and TRBJ2-1; D is perhaps TRBD2 (5 bases). Germline CDR1 LNHNV, CDR2 YYDKDF (reference sequence). V lost 0 bases, J lost 6 bases, and 12 bases lay in between. The CDR3 runs 15 residues. The CDR3 loop is CATSRDAPGSNEQFF. The CDR3 coding sequence is TGTGCCACCAGCAGAGATGCCCCGGGGTCCAATGAGCAGTTCTTC.

This clonotype has only a few counts. The V gene is TRBV25-1, the J gene TRBJ1-2; TRBD1 aligns across 7 bases. The V segment lost 3 bases and the J segment 0 bases; nucleotides outside the gene matches: 4. Germline V gene data show CDR1 as MGHDK and CDR2 as SYGVNS. This CDR3 is built from 15 residues. The chain's CDR3 is CASSDRDRPNYGYTF. CDR3 DNA sequence: TGTGCCAGCAGTGACCGGGACAGACCTAACTATGGCTACACCTTC.

In this sample, this clonotype turned up many times. The chain is built from TRBV5-1 and TRBJ2-5; possibly TRBD1 for D (6 bases). CDR1 is SGHRS and CDR2 is YFSETQ in the germline V gene. Trimming took 0 bases from V and 4 from J, leaving 16 bases between them. CDR3 size: 16 residues. CDR3 protein: CASSLDTRQGRETQYF. DNA of the CDR3: TGCGCCAGCAGCTTGGATACCCGCCAGGGGCGAGAGACCCAGTACTTC.

This clonotype was found many times. Germline and junction disagree at one end, which may indicate a read error. The gene calls are TRBV6-1 and TRBJ1-1; possible D gene TRBD1, 6 bases. Germline V gene data show CDR1 as MNHNS and CDR2 as SASEGT. The CDR3 extends over 15 amino acids. CDR3 sequence: CASREGTTLNTEAFF. CDR3 nucleotide sequence: TGTGCCAGCAGGGAAGGGACAACCTTGAACACTGAAGCTTTCTTT.

The chain employs TRBV20-1 and TRBJ2-7, with TRBD1 matching 7 bases. The germline V gene has CDR1 DFQATT and CDR2 SNEGSKA (reference sequence). This CDR3 is built from 14 residues. Losses at the gene ends were 5 bases for V and 6 bases for J; bases not matched to a gene: 13. The CDR3 here is CSAHRGPWDAEQYF. The CDR3 DNA follows: TGCAGTGCTCACAGGGGCCCCTGGGATGCCGAGCAGTACTTC.

The rearrangement links TRBV6-1 to TRBJ2-7; D may be TRBD1 or TRBD2 (6 bases each). CDR1 MNHNS and CDR2 SASEGT come from the germline V gene. The CDR3 runs to 14 residues. Trimming removed 11 bases at V and 4 bases at J, with 21 bases between. The chain's CDR3 is CASGSGGLVYEQYF. CDR3 in DNA: TGTGCCTCTGGATCTGGGGGGCTCGTATACGAGCAGTACTTC.

This clonotype was seen more than once but under ten times. This chain uses TRBV15 with TRBJ1-1; D gene ambiguous. The CDR3 totals 14 residues. Trimming took 0 bases from V and 6 from J, leaving 11 bases between them. Per germline, CDR1 LNHNV and CDR2 YYDKDF (reference sequence). This chain's CDR3 is CATSRDLQDAEAFF. The CDR3 nucleotides read TGTGCCACCAGCAGAGATCTCCAGGACGCTGAAGCTTTCTTT.

This clonotype was found many times. This rearrangement joins TRBV5-4 to TRBJ2-2, with D maybe TRBD1 (5 bases). The germline gives CDR1 SGHNT, CDR2 YYREEE (reference sequence). Deletions cut 2 bases from V and 9 bases from J, with 17 bases between. The CDR3 loop spans 15 amino acids. Written as DNA, the CDR3 is TGTGCCAGCAGCTTTGGGGCTCAGGGCGTCCGGGAGCTGTTTTTT. The encoded protein is CASSFGAQGVRELFF.

The rearrangement uses TRBV28 and TRBJ2-1; no clear D gene. Germline V gene data show CDR1 as MDHEN and CDR2 as SYDVKM. The V and J ends lost 6 bases and 5 bases respectively, with 11 bases between them. The CDR3 totals 13 residues. CDR3 region: CASRSLENNEQFF. CDR3 nucleotide sequence: TGTGCCAGCAGGTCGCTAGAAAACAATGAGCAGTTCTTC.

The chain combines TRBV2 with TRBJ1-1; D call uncertain. CDR3 length: 12 residues. V gave up 2 bases and J gave up 11 bases, with 12 bases separating them. CDR1 SNHLY and CDR2 FYNNEI come from the germline V gene. The CDR3 DNA reads as TGTGCCAGCAGTGAACTCGAGGGAGGTGCTTTCTTT. Translating it yields CASSELEGGAFF. The full variable domain, completed using reference TRBV2 and TRBJ1-1, is EPEVTQTPSHQVTQMGQEVILRCVPISNHLYFYWYRQILGQKVEFLVSFYNNEISEKSEIFDDQFSVERPDGSNFTLKIRSTKLEDSAMYFCASSELEGGAFFGQGTRLTVV.

Only a few counts were recorded for this clonotype. The V call is TRBV7-9, the J call TRBJ2-7, with a weak D call TRBD1 (6 bases). Between the trimmed V and J ends, which lost 6 bases and 2 bases, there was a span of 11 bases. This CDR3 contains 13 residues. Germline lookup yields CDR1 SEHNR and CDR2 FQNEAQ (reference sequence). The CDR3 loop is CASSIQGPYEQYF. For the CDR3, the DNA is TGTGCCAGCAGTATCCAGGGGCCCTACGAGCAGTACTTC.

The CDR3 region has the DNA TGTGCCACCAGTGATTTACGGCGGGCGGGGGAGACCCAGTACTTC. Translation gives CATSDLRRAGETQYF. The chain joins TRBV24-1 to TRBJ2-5, with D tentatively TRBD2 (6 bases). This CDR3 has 15 residues. Germline V gene data show CDR1 as KGHDR and CDR2 as SFDVKD. V gave up 1 base and J gave up 5 bases, with 13 bases separating them.

V gene TRBV29-1 combines with J gene TRBJ2-5; D is unclear. Trimming left V 4 bases short and J 3 bases short, with 9 bases between. Germline V CDR1 and CDR2: SQVTM, ANQGSEA. The CDR3 runs to 12 residues. The CDR3 protein is CSVVSTEETQYF. DNA for the CDR3: TGCAGCGTTGTTTCAACGGAAGAGACCCAGTACTTC.

This clonotype appeared many times. This chain connects TRBV12-3 or TRBV12-4 to TRBJ2-7; D unresolved. This CDR3 comprises 13 residues. Deletions cut 6 bases from V and 3 bases from J, with 12 bases between. The CDR3 protein is CASSPKIYYEQYF. In DNA form, the CDR3 reads TGTGCCAGCAGCCCCAAAATCTACTACGAGCAGTACTTC.

J is TRBJ2-5 and V is TRBV2; 7 nucleotides agree with TRBD2. V dropped 5 bases and J dropped 5; count of bases not matched to a gene: 11. Germline-derived CDR1 and CDR2 are SNHLY and FYNNEI. The CDR3 covers 15 residues. The CDR3 loop is CASSPLLTSTETQYF. DNA of the CDR3: TGTGCCAGCAGTCCCCTTCTGACTAGCACGGAGACCCAGTACTTC. Drawing the rest from reference TRBV2 and TRBJ2-5, the complete variable domain is EPEVTQTPSHQVTQMGQEVILRCVPISNHLYFYWYRQILGQKVEFLVSFYNNEISEKSEIFDDQFSVERPDGSNFTLKIRSTKLEDSAMYFCASSPLLTSTETQYFGPGTRLLVL.

The table lists this clonotype with many counts. The CDR3 here is CASSGWRDQPQHF. CDR3 DNA sequence: TGTGCCAGCAGCGGGTGGCGCGATCAGCCCCAGCATTTT. The genes are TRBV12-3 or TRBV12-4 and TRBJ1-5; D is unclear. V dropped 6 bases and J dropped 5 bases, with 11 bases sitting between them. The CDR3 sequence is 13 residues long.

This clonotype has just a few counts. CDR3 region: CARVLAGGPKETQYF. DNA for the CDR3: TGTGCTAGAGTGTTAGCGGGAGGGCCTAAGGAGACCCAGTACTTC. V and J are TRBV11-2 and TRBJ2-5, with 11 bases that match TRBD2. CDR1 is SGHAT, CDR2 FQNNGV, per germline. The CDR3 is 15 residues long.

This chain joins TRBV24-1 and TRBJ2-5; D possibly corresponds to TRBD1 (6 bases). V was pared by 4 bases and J by 5 bases, with 13 bases between. CDR1 KGHDR and CDR2 SFDVKD come from the germline V gene. The CDR3 sequence is 14 residues long. The CDR3 DNA is TGTGCCACCAGTGACGCCAGGGGAGCGGAGACCCAGTACTTC. Amino acids: CATSDARGAETQYF.

The V gene is TRBV19, the J gene TRBJ2-1; D call uncertain. CDR1 is LNHDA, CDR2 SQIVND, per germline (reference sequence). V lost 5 bases to trimming and J lost 8 bases, with 13 bases between them. The CDR3 spans 13 residues. The CDR3, as DNA: TGTGCCAGTAGTCTCCTGCAACCGGATGAGCAGTTCTTC. It codes for CASSLLQPDEQFF.